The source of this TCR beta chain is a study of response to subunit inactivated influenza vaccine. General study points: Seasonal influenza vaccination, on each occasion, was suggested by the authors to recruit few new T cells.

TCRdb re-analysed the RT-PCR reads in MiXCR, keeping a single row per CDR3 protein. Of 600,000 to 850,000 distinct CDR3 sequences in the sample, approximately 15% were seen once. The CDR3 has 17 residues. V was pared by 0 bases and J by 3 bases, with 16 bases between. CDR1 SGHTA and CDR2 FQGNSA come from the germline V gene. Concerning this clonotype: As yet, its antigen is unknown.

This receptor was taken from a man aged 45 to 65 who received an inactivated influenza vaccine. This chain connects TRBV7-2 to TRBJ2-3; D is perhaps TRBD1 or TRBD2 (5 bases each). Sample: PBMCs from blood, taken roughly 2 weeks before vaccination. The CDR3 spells CASSLAPGLGLTDTQYF. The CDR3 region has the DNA TGTGCCAGCAGCTTAGCGCCGGGGCTAGGCCTAACAGATACGCAGTATTTT.